The subject of this entry is one TCR beta chain. This sample is drawn from a study of CD8+CD57+ T cells in acquired aplastic anemia. The patients chosen for sequencing had shown expansion of CD8+CD57+ cells (detected by flow cytometry). Profiling that covered TCR beta VDJ and CDR3 relied on genomic DNA as its template. From the reads, TCRdb called clonotypes with MiXCR, one entry per CDR3 protein. The sample carries 200,000 to 250,000 distinct CDR3 sequences, roughly 50% recorded once. The sequenced material came from sorted CD4+, CD8+, or CD8+CD57+ T cells (not recorded which) from PBMCs. This TCR derives from a human donor with aplastic anemia.

The CDR3 DNA sequence: TGCAGTGCTAGAAGGACAGGGGGCGAGCAGTACTTC. Translated, it gives CSARRTGGEQYF. The chain is built from TRBV20-1 and TRBJ2-7; 10 bases agree with TRBD1. The CDR3 has 12 amino acids. Trimming cost V 2 bases and J 6 bases; bases outside gene matches: 1. Germline assignment: CDR1 DFQATT and CDR2 SNEGSKA (reference sequence).